The 32 T cell receptor beta chains below were found in one sample sequenced in a study of control samples from healthy donors and cancer patients (TCRdb year 2020). The protocol used for the library was the immunoSEQ multiplex PCR assay. Sourced from immuneACCESS, this table was stored by TCRdb with only in-frame sequences that have V and J called. A share of the clones is absent; for the studies checked, an unresolved V gene accounts for under half, and the remainder has no known explanation. The sample table records about 200,000 clones; about 90% of these occur just once. The ten largest clonotypes hold approximately 1.8% of the sample. The specimen was blood. The receptors stem from a man aged 25 to 40 in good health.

J is TRBJ1-6 and V is TRBV9, with no clear D. The CDR3 loop spans 15 amino acids. Germline V gene lookup returns CDR1 SGDLS and CDR2 YYNGEE. V was cut by 0 bases and J by 7 bases, with 11 bases left in between. This chain's CDR3 is CASSVGHLRNSPLHF. CDR3 in DNA: TGTGCCAGCAGCGTAGGACACCTCCGGAATTCACCCCTCCACTTT. The full variable domain, in which reference TRBV9 and TRBJ1-6 provide the parts outside the CDR3, is DSGVTQTPKHLITATGQRVTLRCSPRSGDLSVYWYQQSLDQGLQFLIQYYNGEERAKGNILERFSAQQFPDLHSELNLSSLELGDSALYFCASSVGHLRNSPLHFGNGTRLTVT.

CDR3 protein: CASSRGGANVLTF. The CDR3 DNA follows: TGTGCCAGCAGCAGAGGGGGGGCCAACGTCCTGACTTTC. V gene TRBV3-1 (or the pseudogene TRBV3-2) combines with J gene TRBJ2-6; D may be TRBD2 (5 bases). The CDR3 runs to 13 residues. Deletions cut 5 bases from V and 4 bases from J, with 6 bases between. Per the germline V gene, CDR1 is LGHDT and CDR2 is YNNKEL (reference sequence).

The chain is built from TRBV5-1 and TRBJ1-1; no definite D call. Trimming shortened V by 0 bases and J by 3 bases, and 12 bases separated the two germline ends. The length of the CDR3 is 15 residues. CDR1 and CDR2 from the germline V gene are SGHRS and YFSETQ. The CDR3 region has the DNA TGCGCCAGCAGCTTGGGACGAACCGATGACACTGAAGCTTTCTTT. Encoded protein: CASSLGRTDDTEAFF. Drawing the rest from reference TRBV5-1 and TRBJ1-1, the complete variable domain is KAGVTQTPRYLIKTRGQQVTLSCSPISGHRSVSWYQQTPGQGLQFLFEYFSETQRNKGNFPGRFSGRQFSNSRSEMNVSTLELGDSALYLCASSLGRTDDTEAFFGQGTRLTVV.

The chain has TRBV10-1 and TRBJ2-3; 7 bases are shared with TRBD2. V dropped 10 bases and J dropped 0; count of bases not matched to a gene: 4. Per the germline V gene, CDR1 is WNHNN and CDR2 is SYGVQD (reference sequence). This CDR3 region has 13 residues. CDR3 region: CAISGASTDTQYF. CDR3 sequence (DNA): TGCGCCATAAGCGGGGCTAGCACAGATACGCAGTATTTT.

This rearrangement joins TRBV11-3 to TRBJ1-1; a possible D gene is TRBD1 (5 bases). Germline-derived CDR1 and CDR2 are SGHNT and YENEEA. Between the trimmed V and J ends, which lost 1 base and 3 bases, there was a span of 6 bases. The CDR3 consists of 13 residues. The CDR3 DNA follows: TGTGCCAGCAGCTTAGGAGGGGACACTGAAGCTTTCTTT. Its protein is CASSLGGDTEAFF.

V is TRBV4-2 and J is TRBJ2-3, with D possibly being TRBD1 (6 bases). The CDR3 sequence is 15 residues long. V gave up 4 bases and J gave up 2 bases, with 13 bases separating them. The germline V gene encodes CDR1 LGHNA and CDR2 YNFKEQ. CDR3: CASSLRQDPTDTQYF. DNA of the CDR3: TGTGCCAGCAGCCTTCGACAGGACCCCACAGATACGCAGTATTTT.

J is TRBJ1-6 and V is TRBV30, with D maybe TRBD1 (5 bases). The CDR3 contains 14 residues. Trimming cost V 5 bases and J 7 bases, with 15 bases left between them. Germline-derived CDR1 and CDR2 are GTSNPN and SVGIG (reference sequence). The CDR3 DNA reads TGTGCCTGGCAGCCGGGACTAGAAAATTCACCCCTCCACTTT. It specifies CAWQPGLENSPLHF. Based on the CDR3 plus reference TRBV30 and TRBJ1-6, the full variable domain is SQTIHQWPATLVQPVGSPLSLECTVEGTSNPNLYWYRQAAGRGLQLLFYSVGIGQISSEVPQNLSASRPQDRQFILSSKKLLLSDSGFYLCAWQPGLENSPLHFGNGTRLTVT.

This chain joins TRBV14 and TRBJ1-6, with a weak D call TRBD1 (6 bases). Germline V gene sequence: CDR1 SGHDN, CDR2 FVKESK. V lost 2 bases to trimming and J lost 3 bases, with 11 bases between them. The CDR3 has 16 residues. The CDR3 nucleotides are TGTGCCAGCAGCCAAACAACAGGGCTCTATAATTCACCCCTCCACTTT. This codes for CASSQTTGLYNSPLHF. Drawing the rest from reference TRBV14 and TRBJ1-6, the complete variable domain is EAGVTQFPSHSVIEKGQTVTLRCDPISGHDNLYWYRRVMGKEIKFLLHFVKESKQDESGMPNNRFLAERTGGTYSTLKVQPAELEDSGVYFCASSQTTGLYNSPLHFGNGTRLTVT.

The chain uses TRBV19 and TRBJ2-2, with 13 nucleotides matching TRBD2. From germline, CDR1 is LNHDA and CDR2 SQIVND (reference sequence). This CDR3 has 21 residues. V shed 2 bases and J 6 bases; nucleotides not matched to a gene: 18. The CDR3 region is CASSIPRLFRTSGGAPGELFF. The DNA of the CDR3 is TGTGCCAGTAGTATACCCCGACTCTTTAGGACTAGCGGGGGAGCCCCCGGGGAGCTGTTTTTT.

This clone was recorded only once. The V and J genes are TRBV20-1 and TRBJ2-1; D is undetermined. CDR1 is DFQATT, CDR2 SNEGSKA, per germline (reference sequence). Trimming cost V 3 bases and J 10 bases, with 22 bases left between them. This CDR3 comprises 15 residues. The CDR3 DNA follows: TGCAGTGCTAGTCCGAACGGGCTCCCGCTCCGGGAGCAGTTCTTC. Translated, it gives CSASPNGLPLREQFF.

The chain recombines TRBV15 with TRBJ2-6; no firm D call. This CDR3 has 15 amino acids. V was clipped by 1 base and J by 0 bases, with 4 bases between them. Germline lookup yields CDR1 LNHNV and CDR2 YYDKDF (reference sequence). The CDR3 here is CATSRGNSGANVLTF. CDR3 DNA sequence: TGTGCCACCAGCAGAGGAAACTCTGGGGCCAACGTCCTGACTTTC.

The chain carries TRBV4-1 and TRBJ2-7; TRBD1 agrees at 7 bases. There are 14 residues in the CDR3. Losses at the gene ends were 2 bases for V and 2 bases for J; bases not matched to a gene: 3. Per the germline V gene, CDR1 is MGHRA and CDR2 is YSYEKL. This CDR3 is CASSQSGQTYEQYF. DNA of the CDR3: TGCGCCAGCAGCCAATCGGGACAGACCTACGAGCAGTACTTC.

This rearrangement joins TRBV2 to TRBJ1-6; perhaps TRBD1 as D (6 bases). V lost 2 bases to trimming and J lost 13 bases, with 21 bases between them. The CDR3 contains 16 residues. Germline-derived CDR1 and CDR2 are SNHLY and FYNNEI. The CDR3 spells CASSERLGTRVPPLHF. CDR3 DNA sequence: TGTGCCAGCAGTGAACGGTTGGGGACAAGGGTTCCCCCCCTCCACTTT. The whole variable domain, remainder taken from reference TRBV2 and TRBJ1-6, is EPEVTQTPSHQVTQMGQEVILRCVPISNHLYFYWYRQILGQKVEFLVSFYNNEISEKSEIFDDQFSVERPDGSNFTLKIRSTKLEDSAMYFCASSERLGTRVPPLHFGNGTRLTVT.

V gene TRBV6-2 or TRBV6-3 combines with J gene TRBJ1-6; no firm D call. The V gene's germline CDR1 is MNHEY and CDR2 SVGEGT. The V gene lost 3 bases and the J gene lost 8 bases, with 8 bases spanning the gap. The CDR3 has 13 amino acids. CDR3 protein: CASSYQADSPLHF. CDR3 in DNA: TGTGCCAGCAGTTATCAGGCCGATTCACCCCTCCACTTT.

CDR3: CASNQGLDQPQHF. The CDR3 DNA reads as TGTGCCAGCAATCAGGGATTAGATCAGCCCCAGCATTTT. J is TRBJ1-5 and V is TRBV2; perhaps TRBD1 as D (5 bases). The CDR3 consists of 13 residues. V lost 7 bases, J lost 5 bases, and 12 bases lay in between. Germline assignment: CDR1 SNHLY and CDR2 FYNNEI.

CDR3 sequence reads: CASSSGGLAASYEQYF. CDR3 in DNA: TGTGCCAGCAGCTCAGGCGGGCTGGCGGCCTCCTACGAGCAGTACTTC. The rearrangement links TRBV7-2 to TRBJ2-7; D might be TRBD2 (5 bases). Trimming removed 4 bases at V and 0 bases at J, with 16 bases between. CDR1 and CDR2 (germline): SGHTA, FQGNSA. CDR3 length: 16 amino acids.

J is TRBJ1-5 and V is TRBV19, with TRBD1 matching over 7 bases. The CDR3 runs 14 residues. V dropped 7 bases and J dropped 3; count of bases not matched to a gene: 6. Looked up from germline, CDR1 is LNHDA and CDR2 is SQIVND (reference sequence). CDR3 amino acids: CASTGGRDNQPQHF. In DNA form, the CDR3 reads TGTGCCAGTACAGGGGGAAGGGACAATCAGCCCCAGCATTTT.

The CDR3 nucleotides are TGTGCCAGCAGCCCCCGTAGGGGGGACAGGGTCTATAATTCACCCCTCCACTTT. It translates to CASSPRRGDRVYNSPLHF. The chain is built from TRBV27 and TRBJ1-6; 9 bases match TRBD1. The CDR3 runs 18 residues. The V gene end was trimmed by 6 bases and the J gene end by 3 bases; junction bases not matched to a gene: 12. The germline gives CDR1 MNHEY, CDR2 SMNVEV (reference sequence).

The chain couples TRBV7-2 to TRBJ2-2; no clear D gene. The CDR3 is 15 residues long. V lost 1 base, J lost 3 bases, and 9 bases lay in between. Germline loops: CDR1 SGHTA, CDR2 FQGNSA. The CDR3 coding sequence is TGTGCCAGCAGCTTAGTGAGGCGATACACCGGGGAGCTGTTTTTT. This codes for CASSLVRRYTGELFF.

V is TRBV4-2 and J is TRBJ1-2; 9 bases align to TRBD1. The germline gives CDR1 LGHNA, CDR2 YNFKEQ. CDR3 size: 16 residues. J was trimmed by 4 bases and V by 1 base; bases with no gene match: 7. In nucleotides, the CDR3 is TGTGCCAGCAGCCAAGCCGGGGACAGGGTTGGCTATGGCTACACCTTC. It translates to CASSQAGDRVGYGYTF.

The sample holds one count of this clone. Written as DNA, the CDR3 is TGCAGCGCTGATAGCAGACTAGCGGGGGGCGGGGAGCAGTTCTTC. Its protein is CSADSRLAGGGEQFF. V and J are TRBV29-1 and TRBJ2-1; TRBD2 matches 13 bases. V shed 7 bases and J 10 bases; nucleotides not matched to a gene: 13. CDR3 length equals 15 residues. In germline, CDR1 is SQVTM, CDR2 ANQGSEA.

The chain couples TRBV5-1 to TRBJ1-6; D gene uncertain. The V gene's germline CDR1 is SGHRS and CDR2 YFSETQ. Trimming cost V 0 bases and J 10 bases, with 8 bases left between them. This CDR3 region has 13 residues. CDR3 protein: CASSLEGSSPLHF. As DNA, the CDR3 is TGCGCCAGCAGCTTGGAAGGGAGCTCACCCCTCCACTTT.

The chain links TRBV4-2 to TRBJ2-1; 7 bases fit TRBD1. CDR1 is LGHNA, CDR2 YNFKEQ, per germline. V shed 0 bases and J 3 bases; nucleotides not matched to a gene: 17. The CDR3 spans 20 residues. This CDR3 reads CASSQDWATGTEVFYNEQFF. CDR3 bases: TGTGCCAGCAGCCAAGATTGGGCAACCGGGACAGAGGTTTTCTACAATGAGCAGTTCTTC.

The chain has TRBV28 and TRBJ2-7, with D possibly being TRBD1 (6 bases). Germline CDR1 MDHEN, CDR2 SYDVKM. V lost 6 bases, J lost 6 bases, and 12 bases lay in between. The CDR3 is made up of 12 amino acids. CDR3 loop: CASSRDILEQYF. Here the CDR3 DNA reads TGTGCCAGCAGCAGGGACATCCTCGAGCAGTACTTC. The variable domain in full, with the rest retrieved from reference TRBV28 and TRBJ2-7, is DVKVTQSSRYLVKRTGEKVFLECVQDMDHENMFWYRQDPGLGLRLIYFSYDVKMKEKGDIPEGYSVSREKKERFSLILESASTNQTSMYLCASSRDILEQYFGPGTRLTVT.

The V call is TRBV6-5, the J call TRBJ1-1; no firm D call. Deletions cut 5 bases from V and 7 bases from J, with 17 bases between. This CDR3 is built from 14 residues. Germline V CDR1 and CDR2: MNHEY, SVGAGI. The CDR3 loop reads CASSITRAKNEAFF. For the CDR3, the DNA is TGTGCCAGCAGTATTACTCGGGCGAAGAATGAAGCTTTCTTT.

The chain combines TRBV27 with TRBJ1-5; D perhaps matches TRBD1 (6 bases). The germline CDR1 and CDR2 sequences are MNHEY and SMNVEV (reference sequence). Trimming pared 7 bases from V and 3 bases from J, leaving 10 bases between. This CDR3 spans 13 amino acids. The CDR3 DNA is TGTGCCAGCACGGACAGTGTCAATCAGCCCCAGCATTTT. Its translation is CASTDSVNQPQHF.

The rearrangement uses TRBV2 and TRBJ1-5; TRBD1 matches at 8 bases. J lost 5 bases, V lost 5 bases, and 8 bases had no gene match. This CDR3 is built from 15 residues. Germline CDR1 SNHLY, CDR2 FYNNEI. The DNA for the CDR3 is TGTGCCAGCAGTACAACGACAGGGGACTATCAGCCCCAGCATTTT. It encodes CASSTTTGDYQPQHF.

This rearrangement joins TRBV29-1 to TRBJ2-7, with 9 bases matching TRBD1. The CDR3 is 14 amino acids. The V segment lost 5 bases and the J segment 5 bases; nucleotides outside the gene matches: 10. Looked up from germline, CDR1 is SQVTM and CDR2 is ANQGSEA. The CDR3 DNA reads as TGCAGCGTTCTCCGGGACAGGGTGTATCACGAGCAGTACTTC. This sequence encodes CSVLRDRVYHEQYF.

For the CDR3, the DNA is TGTGCCAGCAGTCATGGGGTGGCAGATTCCTACGAGCAGTACTTC. Protein sequence: CASSHGVADSYEQYF. The chain is built from TRBV6-5 and TRBJ2-7, with unresolved D. V lost 5 bases and J lost 1, with 15 bases in between. Germline CDR1 MNHEY, CDR2 SVGAGI. This CDR3 is built from 15 residues.

This chain links TRBV5-1 with TRBJ1-1; D not certain. V was cut by 2 bases and J by 6 bases, with 14 bases left in between. The CDR3 is made up of 14 amino acids. Germline V gene sequence: CDR1 SGHRS, CDR2 YFSETQ. The CDR3 coding sequence is TGCGCCAGCAGCTTATCGACCCTTAAGCCTGAAGCTTTCTTT. This gives the protein CASSLSTLKPEAFF.

This chain joins TRBV27 and TRBJ1-1, with D unclear. The CDR3 sequence is 13 residues long. The V and J ends lost 5 bases and 0 bases respectively, with 7 bases between them. Germline V gene sequence: CDR1 MNHEY, CDR2 SMNVEV (reference sequence). CDR3 DNA: TGTGCCAGCAGTCCCTCGATGAACACTGAAGCTTTCTTT. It is translated as CASSPSMNTEAFF.

The chain uses TRBV11-2 and TRBJ1-2; 7 bases map to TRBD1. With 8 bases clipped from V and 2 bases from J, the junction kept 11 bases outside the gene matches. The germline V gene has CDR1 SGHAT and CDR2 FQNNGV. This CDR3 is built from 15 residues. The CDR3 DNA follows: TGTGCCAGCGTAAACCAAACAGGGGCGAACTATGGCTACACCTTC. Residues: CASVNQTGANYGYTF.